Shown below are 28 T cell receptor beta chains from a single sample sequenced in a study of response to subunit inactivated influenza vaccine. TCRdb re-called the RT-PCR reads through MiXCR, storing one row per CDR3 protein. Counted here are about 500,000 distinct CDR3 sequences, approximately 15% occurring once; the ten biggest clones make up 3%. This sample comprised CD4+ T cells sorted from PBMCs, obtained less than 30 months after vaccination. The receptors were sampled from a man between 50 and 75 years old who received an inactivated influenza vaccine.

This clonotype was detected a few times. This rearrangement joins TRBV11-2 to TRBJ2-4; TRBD1 is a possible D gene (6 bases). Germline loops: CDR1 SGHAT, CDR2 FQNNGV. Deletions cut 1 base from V and 6 bases from J, with 10 bases between. The CDR3 has 14 residues. CDR3 sequence reads: CASSLGVGGNIQYF. CDR3 in DNA: TGTGCCAGCAGCTTAGGGGTAGGGGGAAACATTCAGTACTTC.

This clonotype has a handful of counts. CDR3: CASSLRNRPDRRETQYF. The CDR3 DNA reads TGTGCCAGCAGCTTACGAAACAGACCGGACCGTAGGGAGACCCAGTACTTC. V usage is TRBV11-2 and J usage is TRBJ2-5; unclear D gene. Trimming pared 2 bases from V and 5 bases from J, leaving 21 bases between. The CDR3 has 17 residues. Germline V gives CDR1 SGHAT, CDR2 FQNNGV.

This clonotype has more than one count but fewer than ten. The chain uses TRBV27 and TRBJ1-4; D is possibly TRBD1 (6 bases). This CDR3 has 14 residues. With 2 bases removed from V and 5 bases from J, the gap between germline ends came to 9 bases. In germline, CDR1 is MNHEY, CDR2 SMNVEV (reference sequence). CDR3 residues: CASSLQGMNEKLFF. CDR3 DNA sequence: TGTGCCAGCAGTTTACAGGGGATGAATGAAAAACTGTTTTTT.

This rearrangement joins TRBV5-1 to TRBJ2-1; D gene unclear. CDR1 and CDR2 (germline): SGHRS, YFSETQ. The CDR3 contains 16 residues. Trimming took off 6 bases at V and 0 bases at J, with 16 bases between the two ends. In nucleotides, the CDR3 is TGCGCCAGCATAGAAGGCGGCCCGAGCTCCTACAATGAGCAGTTCTTC. It encodes CASIEGGPSSYNEQFF.

This clonotype was detected a few times. The chain combines TRBV9 with TRBJ1-1; D gene ambiguous. Germline CDR1 and CDR2: SGDLS and YYNGEE. The CDR3 runs 14 residues. The V end lost 2 bases, the J end lost 2 bases, and 10 bases lay between the germline ends. CDR3 DNA sequence: TGTGCCAGCAGCGTCCATCTGGGCAACACTGAAGCTTTCTTT. Translating it yields CASSVHLGNTEAFF.

DNA for the CDR3: TGTGCCAGCAGTAAACAGAGTAACTATGGCTACACCTTC. Translation: CASSKQSNYGYTF. The chain combines TRBV6-2 or TRBV6-3 with TRBJ1-2; no definite D call. The germline V and J ends were trimmed by 5 bases and 1 base, with 8 bases remaining between them. Germline values: CDR1 MNHEY, CDR2 SVGEGT. The CDR3 has 13 residues.

The J gene is TRBJ2-5, the V gene TRBV10-3; no clear D. Germline loops: CDR1 ENHRY, CDR2 SYGVKD. The CDR3 consists of 13 residues. V lost 4 bases and J 3 bases, leaving 9 bases between the germline ends. The CDR3: CAISVGIKETQYF. CDR3 DNA sequence: TGTGCCATCAGTGTCGGCATTAAAGAGACCCAGTACTTC.

The V call is TRBV16, the J call TRBJ1-2; maybe TRBD1 (6 bases). Trimming cost V 0 bases and J 5 bases, with 10 bases left between them. CDR1 KGHSY and CDR2 FQNENV come from the germline V gene. CDR3 size: 14 residues. The CDR3 sequence: CASSQSPGQYGYTF. For the CDR3, the DNA is TGTGCCAGCAGCCAATCCCCCGGACAGTATGGCTACACCTTC. The full variable domain, in which reference TRBV16 and TRBJ1-2 provide the parts outside the CDR3, is GEEVAQTPKHLVRGEGQKAKLYCAPIKGHSYVFWYQQVLKNEFKFLISFQNENVFDETGMPKERFSAKCLPNSPCSLEIQATKLEDSAVYFCASSQSPGQYGYTFGSGTRLTVV.

This clonotype showed up many times. The chain joins TRBV15 to TRBJ2-1; D not certain. This CDR3 spans 12 amino acids. Germline values: CDR1 LNHNV, CDR2 YYDKDF (reference sequence). Trimming pared 1 base from V and 9 bases from J, leaving 7 bases between. This chain's CDR3 is CATSRAGFEQFF. CDR3 DNA sequence: TGTGCCACCAGCAGAGCTGGCTTTGAGCAGTTCTTC.

There are many counts of this clonotype. The V gene is TRBV12-3 or TRBV12-4, the J gene TRBJ2-5; maybe TRBD2 (5 bases). The CDR3 runs to 13 residues. Trimming shortened V by 5 bases and J by 4 bases, and 11 bases separated the two germline ends. CDR3 loop: CASSRGIGETQYF. CDR3 coding DNA: TGTGCCAGCAGTCGGGGAATCGGAGAGACCCAGTACTTC.

This chain joins TRBV7-3 and TRBJ2-5, with D hard to call. The CDR3 extends over 13 amino acids. Trimming left V 5 bases short and J 7 bases short, with 14 bases between. The germline V gene has CDR1 SGHTA and CDR2 FQGTGA. The CDR3 loop is CASSADPAGTQYF. CDR3 bases: TGTGCCAGCAGCGCGGACCCCGCCGGGACCCAGTACTTC.

CDR3 sequence: CASSPGRDRRTEAFF. DNA of the CDR3: TGCGCCAGCAGCCCCGGTCGGGACAGGCGCACTGAAGCTTTCTTT. The J gene is TRBJ1-1, the V gene TRBV4-3; TRBD1 agrees at 8 bases. Germline V gene lookup returns CDR1 LGHNA and CDR2 YSLEER. The CDR3 is made up of 15 amino acids. The J segment lost 4 bases and the V segment lost 4 bases, leaving 8 bases of the junction unmatched.

The chain combines TRBV6-5 with TRBJ2-1, with 8 bases aligning to TRBD1. Germline CDR1 and CDR2: MNHEY and SVGAGI. The length of the CDR3 is 12 residues. The V segment lost 4 bases and the J segment 8 bases; nucleotides outside the gene matches: 1. For the CDR3, the DNA is TGTGCCAGCAGTTCAGGGGGCTATGAGCAGTTCTTC. Amino acids: CASSSGGYEQFF.

V is TRBV30 and J is TRBJ2-3, with 7 bases aligning to TRBD2. Germline CDR1 is GTSNPN and CDR2 is SVGIG (reference sequence). V dropped 1 base and J dropped 5; count of bases not matched to a gene: 3. The CDR3 is made up of 13 amino acids. The CDR3 DNA sequence: TGTGCCTGGAGTGCGGGGGGTTTAGATACGCAGTATTTT. Translation gives CAWSAGGLDTQYF.

V and J are TRBV27 and TRBJ2-7; TRBD1 matches 7 bases. Germline CDR1 is MNHEY and CDR2 is SMNVEV (reference sequence). The trim removed 3 bases at V and 0 bases at J, leaving 5 bases unmatched. This CDR3 contains 15 residues. CDR3 residues: CASSFSGQSSYEQYF. The DNA for the CDR3 is TGTGCCAGCAGTTTTTCGGGACAGAGCTCCTACGAGCAGTACTTC.

At least ten counts were recorded for this clonotype. V gene TRBV5-1 combines with J gene TRBJ2-5; D unclear. The ends were cut back, 0 bases at V and 1 base at J, with 13 bases in the middle. The CDR3 covers 16 residues. Germline CDR1 is SGHRS and CDR2 is YFSETQ. CDR3 DNA sequence: TGCGCCAGCAGCTTGGATCTGGCCAGGCCCCAAGAGACCCAGTACTTC. It codes for CASSLDLARPQETQYF.

This clonotype turned up a few times. The CDR3: CSVSRGGGSNQPQHF. The CDR3 DNA follows: TGCAGTGTATCCCGGGGAGGAGGTAGCAATCAGCCCCAGCATTTT. The chain employs TRBV20-1 and TRBJ1-5; D gene unclear. CDR3 length: 15 amino acids. Trimming removed 7 bases from V and 0 bases from J, with 16 bases in between. Germline CDR1 reads DFQATT; CDR2 reads SNEGSKA (reference sequence).

This clonotype was counted only a few times. The V call is TRBV6-1, the J call TRBJ2-1; no clear D gene. CDR3 length: 13 residues. The V and J ends lost 7 bases and 7 bases respectively, with 14 bases between them. Germline V gives CDR1 MNHNS, CDR2 SASEGT. DNA of the CDR3: TGTGCCAGCAAGTCAGGATCGGCAAATGAGCAGTTCTTC. Translated: CASKSGSANEQFF.

This clonotype has just a few counts. The chain joins TRBV3-1 to TRBJ2-3, with D unclear. V lost 5 bases and J lost 5, with 14 bases in between. Germline V gives CDR1 LGHDT, CDR2 YNNKEL (reference sequence). CDR3 length equals 14 residues. For the CDR3, the DNA is TGTGCCAGCAGCTTAGGTTTCCGAGGAGATACGCAGTATTTT. Its protein product is CASSLGFRGDTQYF.

This chain links TRBV9 with TRBJ2-3; perhaps TRBD2 as D (6 bases). This CDR3 is 16 amino acids long. V lost 0 bases to trimming and J lost 2 bases, with 13 bases between them. The germline V gene has CDR1 SGDLS and CDR2 YYNGEE. CDR3 sequence (DNA): TGTGCCAGCAGCGTAGGTCGGGGGAGTTCCACAGATACGCAGTATTTT. Translating it yields CASSVGRGSSTDTQYF.

The chain couples TRBV7-6 to TRBJ1-4, with a weak D call TRBD1 (6 bases). Germline V gene data show CDR1 as SGHVS and CDR2 as FNYEAQ. The CDR3 runs to 14 residues. V shed 5 bases and J shed 6 bases, with 13 bases lying between them. CDR3 nucleotides: TGTGCCAGCAGCGAAACAGGGTATGATGAAAAACTGTTTTTT. This translates into CASSETGYDEKLFF. Filled out from reference TRBV7-6 and TRBJ1-4, the complete variable domain reads GAGVSQSPRYKVTKRGQDVALRCDPISGHVSLYWYRQALGQGPEFLTYFNYEAQQDKSGLPNDRFSAERPEGSISTLTIQRTEQRDSAMYRCASSETGYDEKLFFGSGTQLSVL.

The J gene is TRBJ2-7, the V gene TRBV6-2 or TRBV6-3, with TRBD1 matching over 9 bases. V lost 2 bases to trimming and J lost 0 bases; unmatched junction nucleotides: 14. In germline, CDR1 is MNHEY, CDR2 SVGEGT. CDR3 length: 19 residues. The DNA for the CDR3 is TGTGCCAGCAGTTACCGGGACAGGGTAGGGCTGGAGGCCTCCTACGAGCAGTACTTC. This gives the protein CASSYRDRVGLEASYEQYF.

The V and J genes are TRBV3-1 and TRBJ2-3; 7 bases fit TRBD1. After removal of 1 base from V and 9 bases from J, the junction contained 7 bases not matched to a gene. The CDR3 is made up of 14 amino acids. Germline V CDR1 and CDR2: LGHDT, YNNKEL (reference sequence). CDR3 bases: TGTGCCAGCAGCCAAGTCGGACAGGCTGGAACGCAGTATTTT. Protein sequence: CASSQVGQAGTQYF.

At least ten counts were recorded for this clonotype. The rearrangement uses TRBV10-3 and TRBJ2-3; 8 positions match TRBD2. CDR1 ENHRY and CDR2 SYGVKD come from the germline V gene. CDR3 length: 15 residues. Trimming at V came to 6 bases and at J to 4 bases, leaving 9 bases not matched to a gene. The CDR3 nucleotides are TGTGCCATCAGCCCCCCCGGGGGGGCGGCAGATACGCAGTATTTT. This gives the protein CAISPPGGAADTQYF.

This clonotype was seen only a few times. The chain has TRBV20-1 and TRBJ2-3; D might be TRBD2 (5 bases). The V end lost 1 base, the J end lost 1 base, and 12 bases lay between the germline ends. The length of the CDR3 is 15 residues. Germline CDR1 DFQATT, CDR2 SNEGSKA (reference sequence). Written as DNA, the CDR3 is TGCAGTGCTAGAGTCGGGGATTATGGCACAGATACGCAGTATTTT. Translating it yields CSARVGDYGTDTQYF.

This clonotype has more than one count but fewer than ten. This chain connects TRBV15 to TRBJ2-1; 16 nucleotides agree with TRBD2. Germline trimming cut 0 bases from V and 5 bases from J; bases unmatched to any gene: 4. This CDR3 has 18 residues. The germline gives CDR1 LNHNV, CDR2 YYDKDF (reference sequence). CDR3 in amino acids: CATSRDPGTSGGDNEQFF. CDR3 nucleotides: TGTGCCACCAGCAGAGATCCGGGGACTAGCGGGGGGGACAATGAGCAGTTCTTC.

V is TRBV15 and J is TRBJ2-1; 9 bases match TRBD2. CDR3 length: 14 amino acids. The V and J ends lost 6 bases and 9 bases, in that order; junction bases with no gene match: 9. CDR1 and CDR2 (germline): LNHNV, YYDKDF (reference sequence). CDR3 in amino acids: CATRRGGAEVEQFF. CDR3 DNA: TGTGCCACCAGACGCGGGGGGGCCGAGGTTGAGCAGTTCTTC.

The table lists this clonotype with a few counts. The rearrangement links TRBV28 to TRBJ2-4, with D unclear. CDR1 is MDHEN, CDR2 SYDVKM, per germline. Trimming pared 6 bases from V and 7 bases from J, leaving 13 bases between. The CDR3 extends over 13 amino acids. The CDR3 nucleotides read TGTGCCAGCAGCCCGTCCCGCCATAACATTCAGTACTTC. It yields the protein CASSPSRHNIQYF.